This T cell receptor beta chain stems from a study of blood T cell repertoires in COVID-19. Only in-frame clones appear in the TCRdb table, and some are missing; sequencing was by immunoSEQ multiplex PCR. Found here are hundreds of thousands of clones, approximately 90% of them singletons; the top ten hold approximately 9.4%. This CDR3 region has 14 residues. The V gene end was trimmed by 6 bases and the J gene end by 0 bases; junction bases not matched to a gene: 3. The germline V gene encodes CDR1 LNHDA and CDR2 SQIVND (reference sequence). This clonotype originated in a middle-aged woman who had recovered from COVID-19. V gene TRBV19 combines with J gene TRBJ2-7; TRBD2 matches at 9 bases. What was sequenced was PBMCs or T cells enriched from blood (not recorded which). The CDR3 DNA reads TGTGCCAGTAGCCTTAGCGGGAGCTCCTACGAGCAGTACTTC. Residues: CASSLSGSSYEQYF.